The rows below give T cell receptor beta chains drawn from one sample of a study of T cell responses to AZD1222 COVID-19 vaccine. Generated by immunoSEQ multiplex PCR, the TCRdb table keeps only in-frame clones and is missing some. The sample shows 130,000 or so clones, about 88% of them seen only once. The sequences come from peripheral blood, collected 28 days after the second AZD1222 dose. Source of these receptors: an adult who received the AZD1222 COVID-19 vaccine. Each CDR3 is given with its conserved first and last residue. A D gene is named only where the DNA matches it firmly. Expanded clones get a size class; other rows say once, few or many, or leave the size out.

- | - | TRBJ1-3 | TRBV6-5 | CASKNRDGNTIYF | TGTGCCAGCAAAAACAGGGATGGAAACACCATATATTTT
- | - | TRBJ2-7 | TRBV5-1 | CASRGSDGRFSYEQYF | TGCGCCAGCAGGGGATCGGACGGTCGATTCTCCTACGAGCAGTACTTC
- | - | TRBJ2-7 | TRBV5-1 | CASSLAGADEQYF | TGCGCCAGCAGCTTGGCCGGGGCCGACGAGCAGTACTTC
TRBD2 | - | TRBJ2-1 | TRBV7-6 | CASSLTGLSGGVREQFF | TGTGCCAGCAGCTTAACGGGGCTTAGCGGGGGGGTCAGGGAGCAGTTCTTC
- | - | TRBJ2-5 | TRBV25-1 | CASSESWEETETQYF | TGTGCCAGCAGTGAATCCTGGGAGGAGACAGAGACCCAGTACTTC
- | - | TRBJ2-7 | TRBV6-2/TRBV6-3 | CASSYADNSYEQYF | TGTGCCAGCAGTTACGCGGACAACTCCTACGAGCAGTACTTC
- | - | TRBJ1-6 | TRBV25-1 | CASSVLLDSPLHF | TGTGCCAGCAGTGTATTACTGGACTCACCCCTCCACTTT
- | - | TRBJ2-7 | TRBV4-1 | CASSQGREYEQYF | TGCGCCAGCAGCCAAGGCCGGGAGTACGAGCAGTACTTC
TRBD1 | - | TRBJ1-1 | TRBV5-1 | CASSLVAGGTNTEAFF | TGCGCCAGCAGCTTGGTGGCAGGGGGCACGAACACTGAAGCTTTCTTT
- | once | TRBJ2-6 | TRBV7-2 | CASSRLTGPFISGANVLTF | TGTGCCAGCAGCCGCCTGACTGGACCCTTCATCTCTGGGGCCAACGTCCTGACTTTC
- | - | TRBJ2-7 | TRBV5-4 | CASSLNRVYEQYF | TGTGCCAGCAGCTTGAATAGGGTCTACGAGCAGTACTTC
TRBD1 | once | TRBJ2-7 | TRBV6-6 | CASSTPTGVLYEQYF | TGTGCCAGCAGTACCCCGACAGGGGTTCTGTACGAGCAGTACTTC
- | - | TRBJ1-1 | TRBV7-8 | CASSLGQGRMNTEAFF | TGTGCCAGCAGCTTAGGTCAGGGGCGCATGAACACTGAAGCTTTCTTT
- | - | TRBJ2-3 | TRBV2 | CASRRWGGPDTQYF | TGTGCCAGCAGAAGGTGGGGAGGACCGGATACGCAGTATTTT
- | - | TRBJ2-1 | TRBV19 | CASSIPLGSSYNEQFF | TGTGCCAGTAGTATACCCCTGGGGAGCTCCTACAATGAGCAGTTCTTC
- | - | TRBJ2-7 | TRBV19 | CATSVRDTKTYEQYF | TGTGCCACCTCAGTCCGGGACACCAAAACCTACGAGCAGTACTTC
- | - | TRBJ1-2 | TRBV10-3 | CAIKGAGENYGYTF | TGTGCCATCAAGGGAGCGGGAGAGAACTATGGCTACACCTTC